This T cell receptor (beta chain) was identified in a study of cytomegalovirus exposure and HLA in healthy donors. Overall study results and limits: Differences between HLA loci emerged in a later analysis of TCR association rates, with DRB1 most and HLA-C fewest. Investigators reported under 200 TCR beta chains as tied to cytomegalovirus. The availability of immune exposure information extended only to CMV serostatus.

As regards this clone: The antigen remains undetermined.

Primers included in the PCR were 60 Vbeta and 13 Jbeta primers. In the study's own analysis: Unique TCR beta chains totaled some 88 million in a later count, with some 10 million of them shared. Method: immunoSEQ multiplex PCR; TCRdb's copy keeps in-frame clones and lacks some. V, J and clone size are taken as reported in that table, and D and trimming were inferred from the DNA itself. The sample includes under 200,000 clones, about 82% seen only once; the top ten take 1%. Germline V lookup: CDR1 MGHDK, CDR2 SYGVNS. V lost 3 bases, J lost 2 bases, and 7 bases stayed unmatched. The CDR3 spans 16 residues.

The sequencing input was PBMCs. This rearrangement joins TRBV25-1 to TRBJ2-5, with 9 bases matching TRBD2. The clonotype originates from a woman aged 45 to 65 in good health and CMV-seropositive. The CDR3 here is CASSDVAGGDQETQYF. CDR3 sequence (DNA): TGTGCCAGCAGTGATGTGGCGGGGGGGGATCAAGAGACCCAGTACTTC.